This TCR beta chain was identified during a study of vaccination effects on CD4 cells after COVID-19. Broader study findings: Pronounced clonal contraction occurred in clones induced by infection and by vaccine late after vaccination.

It was after approximately 10 days of culture that CD4+ T cells were isolated. The individual was infected with SARS-CoV-2 between March and December 2020, as confirmed by PCR. A note on this clone: The antigen is unknown.

The CDR3 contains 12 residues. Germline CDR1 is MNHEY and CDR2 is SVGEGT. Deletions cut 5 bases from V and 4 bases from J, with 6 bases between. Sequenced by immunoSEQ multiplex PCR; TCRdb stores in-frame clones only, minus some. The sample carries approximately 45,000 clones, about 75% recorded once. The sequenced sample was CD4+ T cells from PBMCs cultured without peptide, obtained before COVID-19 vaccination. The chain employs TRBV6-2 or TRBV6-3 and TRBJ1-5; D might be TRBD1 (5 bases). This receptor was obtained from a human donor who had a prior SARS-CoV-2 infection. Written as DNA, the CDR3 is TGTGCCAGCAGTAACAGGAATCAGCCCCAGCATTTT. As protein: CASSNRNQPQHF.